A single sample gave rise to the 15 T cell receptor beta chains below, sequenced in a study of T cells expressing NK-cell markers (dated by TCRdb to the early 2020s). Library preparation used 5' RACE. Sequencing was carried out with an Illumina HiSeq 2000. Reads reprocessed by TCRdb are summarized as one entry per CDR3 protein sequence, and DNA is absent. The table of this sample itemizes about 460,000 distinct CDR3 sequences. Around 1.4% of the sample belongs to the ten largest clones. Specimen: blood T cells: a sorted CD56 or NKG2C T cell subset, CD4+ or CD8+ T cells, or bulk PBMC T cells (not recorded which). These receptors were obtained from a woman between 50 and 59 years old in good health. Donor details come from another sample of the same person, matched by shared clones.

The chain uses TRBV5-5 and TRBJ1-1; the TCRdb call, TRBD1, lacks DNA for checking. Germline V gene data show CDR1 as SGHKS and CDR2 as YYEKEE (reference sequence). This CDR3 is built from 14 residues. The CDR3 protein is CASSLFQGETEAFF.

CDR3 protein: CASSGTVDSNQPQHF. This chain connects TRBV2 to TRBJ1-5; as DNA is missing, the TRBD1 call by TCRdb cannot be tested. Germline CDR1 SNHLY, CDR2 FYNNEI. This CDR3 spans 15 amino acids.

The rearrangement links TRBV5-4 to TRBJ2-1; TCRdb's D call of TRBD2 is untestable without DNA. The CDR3 contains 14 residues. Germline V gene data show CDR1 as SGHNT and CDR2 as YYREEE (reference sequence). The CDR3 spells CASRWSGGPGEQFF.

The chain uses TRBV5-5 and TRBJ1-1. The CDR3 consists of 16 residues. From germline, CDR1 is SGHKS and CDR2 YYEKEE (reference sequence). This CDR3 is CASSFRIPVMNTEAFF. The full variable domain, rest sourced from reference TRBV5-5 and TRBJ1-1, is DAGVTQSPTHLIKTRGQQVTLRCSPISGHKSVSWYQQVLGQGPQFIFQYYEKEERGRGNFPDRFSARQFPNYSSELNVNALLLGDSALYLCASSFRIPVMNTEAFFGQGTRLTVV.

The chain joins TRBV10-3 to TRBJ2-3; TCRdb's D gene call, TRBD1, goes unchecked for lack of DNA. The germline V gene encodes CDR1 ENHRY and CDR2 SYGVKD. The CDR3 is 13 residues long. CDR3 in amino acids: CATHKGDPDTQYF.

The V gene is TRBV19, the J gene TRBJ2-3; TCRdb gives TRBD1 as the D gene, but with no DNA this cannot be confirmed. In germline, CDR1 is LNHDA, CDR2 SQIVND (reference sequence). The CDR3 has 12 amino acids. This CDR3 reads CASRRAGDTQYF.

The chain links TRBV7-9 to TRBJ1-1; TCRdb lists TRBD1, though no DNA is available to test this call. The germline gives CDR1 SEHNR, CDR2 FQNEAQ (reference sequence). The CDR3 is made up of 17 amino acids. CDR3 region: CASSLGASWLGNTEAFF. Full variable domain (rest looked up from reference TRBV7-9 and TRBJ1-1): DTGVSQNPRHKITKRGQNVTFRCDPISEHNRLYWYRQTLGQGPEFLTYFQNEAQLEKSRLLSDRFSAERPKGSFSTLEIQRTEQGDSAMYLCASSLGASWLGNTEAFFGQGTRLTVV.

The chain recombines TRBV7-9 with TRBJ2-1; the D call from TCRdb, TRBD2, cannot be confirmed without DNA. The CDR3 sequence is 18 residues long. Germline CDR1 and CDR2: SEHNR and FQNEAQ (reference sequence). This chain's CDR3 is CASSLALTGTSMIDEQFF.

The chain combines TRBV2 with TRBJ1-1; with no DNA, the TCRdb D assignment of TRBD1 cannot be verified. Germline V gene data show CDR1 as SNHLY and CDR2 as FYNNEI. The CDR3 has 13 residues. CDR3 amino acids: CASSTDPGRQAFF.

V gene TRBV5-1 combines with J gene TRBJ2-1; TCRdb names TRBD1, which stays unverified in the absence of DNA. The CDR3 covers 15 residues. The germline gives CDR1 SGHRS, CDR2 YFSETQ. CDR3 amino acids: CASSLEPREAGEQFF.

This sequence joins TRBV20-1 and TRBJ2-1; checking the TCRdb D call of TRBD2 is not possible without DNA. Germline CDR1 DFQATT, CDR2 SNEGSKA (reference sequence). The CDR3 sequence is 18 residues long. CDR3 protein: CSARVTSGIIRWNNEQFF.

The J gene is TRBJ2-5, the V gene TRBV7-2; TCRdb lists TRBD1, though no DNA is available to test this call. This CDR3 is built from 13 residues. Germline lookup yields CDR1 SGHTA and CDR2 FQGNSA. CDR3: CASSLERQGSQYF.

J is TRBJ2-3 and V is TRBV2. The CDR3 contains 12 residues. Germline CDR1 is SNHLY and CDR2 is FYNNEI. CDR3 sequence: CASSKNQGMQYF.

The chain carries TRBV24-1 and TRBJ2-1; with no DNA, the TCRdb D assignment of TRBD1 cannot be verified. CDR1 and CDR2 from the germline V gene are KGHDR and SFDVKD. The CDR3 has 15 amino acids. CDR3 amino acids: CATRRDGSSYNEQFF.

The chain links TRBV11-1 to TRBJ2-3. The CDR3 consists of 15 residues. Germline V gene lookup returns CDR1 SGHAT and CDR2 FQDESV (reference sequence). CDR3 sequence: CASSLAGRGTDTQYF.